This T cell receptor beta chain was captured in a study of blood T cells in healthy people across ages (dated by TCRdb to between 2015 and 2016). Describing the broader study: In model experiments, template switching captured roughly one uniquely barcoded TCR beta cDNA molecule for every two T cells. Using deep sequencing normalized with unique cDNA molecular identifiers, the study measured how TCR beta repertoire diversity changes with age. Donors were grouped into four age groups: young (average roughly 17 years), middle-aged (about 38), aged (around 62) and long-lived (around 82). Donors of different ages were randomly distributed across sequencing lanes to avoid experimental bias. Two additional independent replicas of 1 million unique cDNA reads from the same blood draw were analyzed for two donors (one aged 18 to 30 and one aged 80 or older). The research as a whole found: Observed TCR beta diversity correlated strongly with the percentage of naive T cells measured by flow cytometry. As age increased, observed TCR beta diversity per million T cells dropped in a roughly linear way, and a significant reduction was already evident by age about 40. Bulk unsorted PBMC profiling prevented conclusive comparison of naive and antigen-experienced compartments. Estimates of total diversity from one million sequenced T cells were regarded as lower bounds and underestimates. Because the CMV infection status of the donors was unknown, age-related changes in expanded clonotypes may potentially have been confounded. Compared with the aged group, the long-lived group had more naive CD4+ T cells, fewer expanded clones and increased TCR diversity, suggesting age selection.

The receptor library was made with 5' RACE. The run used an Illumina HiSeq 2500. A second PCR of roughly 6 to 11 cycles was performed with a sample-barcoded 5' primer and a J-beta primer mix. Each TCR beta cDNA molecule received a unique molecular identifier from a template-switch 5' adaptor carrying 12 random nucleotides. At least 3 million CDR3-containing paired-end reads were obtained from each sample. The Mint cDNA synthesis kit, primed by a TRBC-specific oligonucleotide, was used to synthesize first-strand cDNA from all RNA. Following uracil-DNA glycosylase treatment, all cDNA underwent a first 18-cycle PCR with the universal primers M1SS and BC2_uni_R. The study's own analysis went as follows. Normalization of each sample was performed by random selection of 1 million high-quality reads, each carrying a distinct molecular identifier. Reads sharing molecular identifiers were discarded rather than binned into consensus sequences. CDR3 identification, clonotype clustering and error correction used MiTCR with a Q25 quality threshold and the strictest error-elimination algorithm. Lower-bound total TCR beta diversity was estimated with a nonparametric unseen species model using Euler transformation. The public reads were quality trimmed at Q25 with fastp and then assembled into clones with MiXCR by TCRdb, keeping productive beta chains. When rows share a CDR3 protein, they turn into one entry using the most common DNA and genes. The V and J calls and clone size are TCRdb's, not the authors'. The sample profile shows around 780,000 distinct CDR3 sequences; approximately 60% of them were found once. The ten largest account for roughly 25% of the sample.

The table lists this clonotype with a few counts. Its cognate antigen has yet to be identified. The sample holds no much larger clone one base away, and base qualities are not on file. Donors were 40 or so systemically healthy Caucasian individuals from Russia aged 6 to 90 years. Roughly 10 milliliters of peripheral blood were collected from each donor into EDTA-treated Vacutainer tubes. Ficoll-Paque density-gradient centrifugation was used to isolate PBMCs, with at least 6.5 million per sample. Trizol reagent was used to extract total RNA from the PBMCs, yielding at least 5.5 micrograms per sample. Naive CD45RAhigh/CD27high T cell percentages were measured by flow cytometry on a PBMC aliquot from every donor. The clonotype comes from a man aged 40-49 years in good health. Sequenced sample: blood.

The nucleotides are TGTGCCAGCAGTGGGGATGGAGGGGAGACCCAGTACTTC. Its coded protein is CASSGDGGETQYF. This chain joins TRBV2 to TRBJ2-5; TRBD2 might be the D gene, on 6 matching bases. CDR1 and CDR2 were assigned from the germline V gene as SNHLY and FYNNEI. The CDR3 goes from the cysteine to the phenylalanine over 13 residues. Only CDR3 DNA is held: 39 bases, read in frame from base 1. V loses 4 bases, J loses 5 bases, and the germline ends lie 11 bases apart. Here the CDR3 is joined to the reference TRBV2 and TRBJ2-5 genes, and the full variable domain is: EPEVTQTPSHQVTQMGQEVILRCVPISNHLYFYWYRQILGQKVEFLVSFYNNEISEKSEIFDDQFSVERPDGSNFTLKIRSTKLEDSAMYFCASSGDGGETQYFGPGTRLLVL.